This T cell receptor (beta chain) was sequenced for a study of vaccination and CD4 T cells after COVID-19. Across the study: Stimulation used overlapping spike peptides from SARS-CoV-2, HCoV-NL63, HCoV-OC43 and HCoV-229E. Control cultures were supplied with a CEFX pool, an HIV-1 Nef pool, or no peptide at all.

For this clonotype: The antigen is undetermined.

Study observations and caveats: Spike mono-reactive status applied to 304 of 307 vaccine-specific clones in convalescent patients.

In germline, CDR1 is SGHTA, CDR2 FQGNSA. The V and J ends lost 8 bases and 0 bases respectively, with 18 bases between them. This CDR3 comprises 16 residues. The time point was: late sampling 161 to 241 days after vaccination in three convalescent patients. Treatment in this sample: approximately nine-day PBMC culture with coronavirus spike peptide pools or control peptides (ViraFEST assay). Sequencing of cultured CD4+ T cell DNA used the Oncomine TCR Beta short-read assay. TCRdb itself ran the PCR reads through MiXCR, one entry per CDR3 protein. This sample has about 16,000 distinct CDR3 sequences, with around 50% found just once.

This rearrangement joins TRBV7-2 to TRBJ2-3; a weak D match, TRBD2 (7 bases). The source material was CD4+ T cells from blood, cultured in vitro, sampled about 7 months after SARS-CoV-2 vaccination. The receptor was isolated from a human donor who had recovered from COVID-19. CDR3 DNA: TGTGCCAGCGTTGATCGAGGGGGGGCTAGCACAGATACGCAGTATTTT. It yields the protein CASVDRGGASTDTQYF.